This TCR beta chain was documented in a study of blood T cell repertoires in COVID-19. The CDR3 length is 16 residues. Germline assignment: CDR1 SNHLY and CDR2 FYNNEI. V was trimmed by 0 bases and J by 4 bases, leaving 12 bases between them. Authors' methods: Estimation of nucleated cell counts relied on the amplification of reference gene primers. TCRdb's table, derived via immunoSEQ multiplex PCR, lists solely in-frame clones and lacks some. V and J calls and clone size come straight from that table; D and trimming were deduced from the DNA. There are 130,000 to 150,000 clones in the sample; 85% to 90% occur only once, and around 10% lies in the top ten.

Sequencing was done on a sample of PBMCs or T cells enriched from blood (not recorded which). The J gene is TRBJ2-2, the V gene TRBV2; D is perhaps TRBD1 (6 bases). This receptor was taken from a man aged 55-75 years who had recovered from COVID-19. CDR3 nucleotides: TGTGCCAGCAGTGAAGCCAGGGGTTCTGGCACCGGGGAGCTGTTTTTT. Encoded protein: CASSEARGSGTGELFF.